This TCR beta chain was identified in a study of blood T cell repertoires in COVID-19. Looking at the study overall: Acute and convalescent COVID-19 samples came from the United States, Italy and Spain. In each case, the material was cDNA or gDNA derived from T cells, B-cell-depleted T cells, or PBMCs.

CDR1 is LNHDA and CDR2 is SQIVND in the germline V gene (reference sequence). J was trimmed by 2 bases and V by 8 bases; bases with no gene match: 4. The length of the CDR3 is 13 residues. Under the authors' procedure: Amplification of reference gene primers provided the estimated nucleated cell counts. Repertoires were generated with immunoSEQ multiplex PCR, while TCRdb's copy carries only in-frame clones and drops some. V and J calls and clone size are those listed in that table; D and trimming were worked out from the DNA. Of about 57,000 clones in the sample, about four fifths were seen once. The genes are TRBV19 and TRBJ2-3; 7 positions match TRBD2. Sequenced input: peripheral blood. This clonotype originated in a woman at least 80 years old with acute or convalescent COVID-19. CDR3 protein: CASGTKFTDTQYF. The CDR3 DNA reads as TGTGCCAGTGGGACTAAGTTCACAGATACGCAGTATTTT.